The rows below give T cell receptor beta chains drawn from one sample of a study of cytomegalovirus exposure and HLA in healthy donors. TCRdb's table, derived via immunoSEQ multiplex PCR, lists solely in-frame clones and lacks some. The repertoire holds 65,000 to 95,000 clones, with under 80% as singletons. The sequenced material came from PBMCs. These receptors were taken from a human donor in good health. Both conserved end residues are part of each CDR3. Each record gives: J gene, clone size, V gene, CDR3 protein. For some rows the clone size is stated as once, few or many, or as a class when expanded; others skip it.

TRBJ2-1,.,TRBV9,CASSVDIGLAGTNEQFF
TRBJ1-4,.,TRBV7-2,CASSSESAGNEKLFF
TRBJ1-5,.,TRBV18,CASSTQESNQPQHF
TRBJ1-5,few,TRBV7-6,CASSLWGTNQPQHF
TRBJ1-5,.,TRBV19,CASIQGGGNQPQHF
TRBJ2-7,.,TRBV11-2,CASSLSGTGVYEQYF
TRBJ2-1,.,TRBV20-1,CSAWTRGEQFF
TRBJ1-4,.,TRBV27,CASSLEGLNEKLFF
TRBJ2-7,.,TRBV5-6,CASSLTGTGSERQYF
TRBJ2-7,.,TRBV9,CASSETSGSYEQYF
TRBJ2-1,.,TRBV19,CASRGQGSDEQFF
TRBJ2-7,.,TRBV2,CASTQGYEQYF
TRBJ1-3,.,TRBV7-9,CASSLGKGGNTIYF
TRBJ1-2,.,TRBV27,CASSTTPGIGYTF
TRBJ2-7,.,TRBV7-2,CASSRGTGLSYEQYF
TRBJ2-1,.,TRBV2,CASTLDRNNEQFF
TRBJ2-6,.,TRBV7-2,CASSSQSGLVGANVLTF
TRBJ2-2,.,TRBV18,CASSPVEGASGELFF
TRBJ2-2,.,TRBV6-6,CASGTGIPNTGELFF
TRBJ2-4,.,TRBV6-5,CASSYSRGGKNIQYF
TRBJ2-4,.,TRBV5-4,CASSHGGGLAKNIQYF
TRBJ2-3,.,TRBV18,CASSPSSTDTQYF
TRBJ2-7,once,TRBV5-1,CASSLVTGQGAYEQYF
TRBJ2-2,.,TRBV9,CASSSGRRNTGELFF
TRBJ2-2,.,TRBV5-1,CASSIAGFGELFF
TRBJ2-3,.,TRBV5-1,CASSPPTGAVDTQYF
TRBJ2-7,.,TRBV7-8,CASSLAGAGGEYEQYF
TRBJ2-1,.,TRBV11-2,CASSPRDYNEQFF
TRBJ1-4,.,TRBV5-5,CASSRGPATNEKLFF